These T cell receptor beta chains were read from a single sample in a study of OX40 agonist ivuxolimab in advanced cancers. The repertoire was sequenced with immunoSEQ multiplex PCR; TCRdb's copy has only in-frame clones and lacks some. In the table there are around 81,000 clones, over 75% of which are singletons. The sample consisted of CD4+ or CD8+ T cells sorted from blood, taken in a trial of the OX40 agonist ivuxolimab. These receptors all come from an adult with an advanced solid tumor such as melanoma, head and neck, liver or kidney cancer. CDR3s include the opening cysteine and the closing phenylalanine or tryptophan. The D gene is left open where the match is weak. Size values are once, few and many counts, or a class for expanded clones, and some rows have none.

TGTGCCAGCAGTTCTCCCTTAGCAGGTAGCGGCTATGGCTACACCTTC CASSSPLAGSGYGYTF TRBV28 NA NA TRBJ1-2
TGTGCCAGCTCACCAAATGGCCCCTATAATTCACCCCTCCACTTT CASSPNGPYNSPLHF TRBV18 NA NA TRBJ1-6
TGTGCCAGCAGCCCGGGACAGTTCACCTACAATGAGCAGTTCTTC CASSPGQFTYNEQFF TRBV5-8 TRBD1 NA TRBJ2-1
TGTGCCAGCAGCTTAGTAGGGGTGGGAGATACGCAGTATTTT CASSLVGVGDTQYF TRBV7-2 NA NA TRBJ2-3
TGTGCCATCAGTGAGTCGTTTAGCGGGAGGGCCAAATACGAGCAGTACTTC CAISESFSGRAKYEQYF TRBV10-3 TRBD2 NA TRBJ2-7
TGCGCCAGCAGGGGACTAGCCGGGGGATACGAGCAGTACTTC CASRGLAGGYEQYF TRBV5-1 TRBD2 NA TRBJ2-7
TGCGCCAGCAGTCAATCGGAGCTAGCGGGAGGCCCCCTCTACGAGCAGTACTTC CASSQSELAGGPLYEQYF TRBV23-1 TRBD2 NA TRBJ2-7
TGTGCCAGCTCACCAACCAGGGGAGACACCGGGGAGCTGTTTTTT CASSPTRGDTGELFF TRBV18 NA NA TRBJ2-2
TGTGCCAGATCGACAGGGGCAAACTATGGCTACACCTTC CARSTGANYGYTF TRBV6-1 TRBD1 NA TRBJ1-2
TGTGCCAGCAGCTTAGCCCGGGGAGTGATCTCCTACAATGAGCAGTTCTTC CASSLARGVISYNEQFF TRBV7-6 NA NA TRBJ2-1
TGTGCCAGCCGTACCGTGCTAGCGGGGGCCCGCGAGCAGTACTTC CASRTVLAGAREQYF TRBV2 TRBD2 NA TRBJ2-7
TGCAGCGCAACCACAGGGGGCCTCTACGAGCAGTACTTC CSATTGGLYEQYF TRBV29-1 TRBD1 NA TRBJ2-7
TGCAGCGTTGAAGCTAACGCCGGGATCCCCTACGAGCAGTACTTC CSVEANAGIPYEQYF TRBV29-1 NA few TRBJ2-7
TGTGCCAGCAGCGATACAGGGCGTAATCAGCCCCAGCATTTT CASSDTGRNQPQHF TRBV7-2 NA NA TRBJ1-5
TGTGCCAGCAGCCCCCCTCCAGCGGGGTCCTACGAGCAGTACTTC CASSPPPAGSYEQYF TRBV28 TRBD2 once TRBJ2-7
TGCGCCAGCAGCTTTTCGACTGGAAACAATGAGCAGTTCTTC CASSFSTGNNEQFF TRBV5-1 NA NA TRBJ2-1
TGCGCCAGCGGGGACCCAGGGGGCTCCTACGAGCAGTACTTC CASGDPGGSYEQYF TRBV5-1 TRBD1 NA TRBJ2-7
TGTGCCAGCAGCGGCAGGGGTGTCTCTGGGGCCAACGTCCTGACTTTC CASSGRGVSGANVLTF TRBV5-4 NA NA TRBJ2-6
TGTGCCAGCTCACACGCAGGACAGGTGCTCTCCTACGAGCAGTACTTC CASSHAGQVLSYEQYF TRBV18 TRBD1 NA TRBJ2-7
TGTGCCAGCAGTTTACCAAGGGGTCGGACTGAAGCTTTCTTT CASSLPRGRTEAFF TRBV28 NA NA TRBJ1-1
TGTGCCACCAGCAGAGATTTAGGGGATGAAAAACTGTTTTTT CATSRDLGDEKLFF TRBV15 NA NA TRBJ1-4
TGTGCCAGCAGCTCCGTGGCTGGACTATTCCAAGAGACCCAGTACTTC CASSSVAGLFQETQYF TRBV7-9 NA NA TRBJ2-5